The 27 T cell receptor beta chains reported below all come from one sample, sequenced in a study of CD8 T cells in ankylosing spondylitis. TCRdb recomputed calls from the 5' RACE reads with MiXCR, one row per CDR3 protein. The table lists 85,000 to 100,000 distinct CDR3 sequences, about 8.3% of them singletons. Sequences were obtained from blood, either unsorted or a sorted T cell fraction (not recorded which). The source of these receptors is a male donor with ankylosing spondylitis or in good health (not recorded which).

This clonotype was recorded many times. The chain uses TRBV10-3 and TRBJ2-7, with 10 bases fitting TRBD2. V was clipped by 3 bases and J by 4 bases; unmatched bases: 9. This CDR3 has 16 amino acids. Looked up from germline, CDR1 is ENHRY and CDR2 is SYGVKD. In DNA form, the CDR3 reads TGTGCCATCAGTGACCTAAAGCGGGAGGGGCCGTACGAGCAGTACTTC. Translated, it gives CAISDLKREGPYEQYF.

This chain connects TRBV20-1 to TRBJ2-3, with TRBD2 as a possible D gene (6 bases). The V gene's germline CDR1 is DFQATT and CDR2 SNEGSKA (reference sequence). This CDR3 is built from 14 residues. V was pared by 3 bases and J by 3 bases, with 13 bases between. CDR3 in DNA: TGCAGTGCTAGCACCGGGACTGTGACAGATACGCAGTATTTT. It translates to CSASTGTVTDTQYF.

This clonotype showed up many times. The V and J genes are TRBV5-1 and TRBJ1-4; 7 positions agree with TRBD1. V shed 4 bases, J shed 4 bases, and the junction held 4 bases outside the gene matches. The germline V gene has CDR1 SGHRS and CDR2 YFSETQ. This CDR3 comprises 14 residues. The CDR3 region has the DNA TGCGCCAGCAGCACGGGACAGATTAATGAAAAACTGTTTTTT. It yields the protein CASSTGQINEKLFF.

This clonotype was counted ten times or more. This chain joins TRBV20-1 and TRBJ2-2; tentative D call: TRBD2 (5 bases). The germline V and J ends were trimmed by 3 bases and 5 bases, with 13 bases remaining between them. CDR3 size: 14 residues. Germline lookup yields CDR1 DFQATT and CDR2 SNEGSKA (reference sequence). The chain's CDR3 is CSARAFRGTGELFF. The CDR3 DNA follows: TGCAGTGCTAGGGCCTTCCGGGGAACCGGGGAGCTGTTTTTT.

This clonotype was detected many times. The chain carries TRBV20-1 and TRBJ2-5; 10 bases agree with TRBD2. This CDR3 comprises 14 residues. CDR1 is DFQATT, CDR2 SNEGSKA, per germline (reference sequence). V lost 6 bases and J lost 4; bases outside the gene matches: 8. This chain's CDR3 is CSAHLAGVGETQYF. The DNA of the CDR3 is TGCAGTGCGCATCTAGCGGGAGTGGGAGAGACCCAGTACTTC.

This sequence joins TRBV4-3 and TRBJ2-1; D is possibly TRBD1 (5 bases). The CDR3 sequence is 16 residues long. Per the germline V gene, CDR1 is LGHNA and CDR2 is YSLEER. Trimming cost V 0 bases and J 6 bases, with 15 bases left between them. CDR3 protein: CASSQDRELWANEQFF. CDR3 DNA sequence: TGCGCCAGCAGCCAAGACAGGGAACTTTGGGCCAATGAGCAGTTCTTC.

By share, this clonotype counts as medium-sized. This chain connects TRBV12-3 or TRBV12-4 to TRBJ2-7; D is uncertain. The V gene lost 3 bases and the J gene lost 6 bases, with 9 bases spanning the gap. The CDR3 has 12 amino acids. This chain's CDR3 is CASSFSQSEQYF. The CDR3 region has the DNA TGTGCCAGCAGTTTCAGTCAGAGCGAGCAGTACTTC.

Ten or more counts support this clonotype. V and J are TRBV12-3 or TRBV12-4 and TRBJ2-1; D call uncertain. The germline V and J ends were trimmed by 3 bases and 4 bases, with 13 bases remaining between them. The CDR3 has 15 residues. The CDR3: CASSFVPTGYNEQFF. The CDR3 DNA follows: TGTGCCAGCAGTTTCGTCCCCACCGGATACAATGAGCAGTTCTTC.

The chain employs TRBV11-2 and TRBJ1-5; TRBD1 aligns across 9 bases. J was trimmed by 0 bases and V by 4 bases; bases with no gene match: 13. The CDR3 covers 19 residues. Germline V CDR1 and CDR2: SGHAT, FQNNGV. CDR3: CASSSQPGTGRYSNQPQHF. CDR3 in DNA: TGTGCCAGCAGCTCCCAACCCGGGACAGGGCGTTATAGCAATCAGCCCCAGCATTTT.

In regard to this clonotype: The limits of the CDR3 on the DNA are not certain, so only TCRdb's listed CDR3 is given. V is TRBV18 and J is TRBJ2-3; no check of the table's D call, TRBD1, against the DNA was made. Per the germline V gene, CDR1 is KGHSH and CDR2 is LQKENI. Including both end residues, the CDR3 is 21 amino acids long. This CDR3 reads CASSYYFGPGTRLTRTDTQYF.

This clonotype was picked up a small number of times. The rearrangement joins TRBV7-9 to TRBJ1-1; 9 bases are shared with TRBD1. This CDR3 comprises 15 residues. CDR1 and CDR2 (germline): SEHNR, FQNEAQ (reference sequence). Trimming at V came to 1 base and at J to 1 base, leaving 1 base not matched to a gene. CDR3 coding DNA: TGTGCCAGCAGCTTAGAGGGACAGGGGAACACTGAAGCTTTCTTT. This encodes CASSLEGQGNTEAFF.

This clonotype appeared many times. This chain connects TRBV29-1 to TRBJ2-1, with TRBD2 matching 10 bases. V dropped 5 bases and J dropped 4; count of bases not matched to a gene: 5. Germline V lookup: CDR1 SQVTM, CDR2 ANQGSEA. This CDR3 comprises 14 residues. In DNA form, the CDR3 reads TGCAGCGTTAGGGGACTAGCGATATACAATGAGCAGTTCTTC. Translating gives CSVRGLAIYNEQFF.

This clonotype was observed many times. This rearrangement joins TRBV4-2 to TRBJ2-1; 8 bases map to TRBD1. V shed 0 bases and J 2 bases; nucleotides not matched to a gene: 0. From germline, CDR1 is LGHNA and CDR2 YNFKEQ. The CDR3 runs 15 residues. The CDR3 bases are TGTGCCAGCAGCCAAGAGACAGGGGCCTACAATGAGCAGTTCTTC. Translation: CASSQETGAYNEQFF.

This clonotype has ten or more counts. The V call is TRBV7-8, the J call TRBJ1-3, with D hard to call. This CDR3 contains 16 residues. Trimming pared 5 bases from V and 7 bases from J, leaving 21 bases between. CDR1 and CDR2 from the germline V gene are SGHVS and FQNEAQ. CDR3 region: CASSPNRAYARNTIYF. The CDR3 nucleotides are TGTGCCAGCAGCCCCAACCGAGCATACGCCCGCAACACCATATATTTT.

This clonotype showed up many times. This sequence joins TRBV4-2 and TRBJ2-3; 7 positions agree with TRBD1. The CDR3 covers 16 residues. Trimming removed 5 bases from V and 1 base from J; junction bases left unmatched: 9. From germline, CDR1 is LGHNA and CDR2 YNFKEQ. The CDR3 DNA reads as TGTGCCAGCAGCTATCTCCCGGGACAGCGCACAGATACGCAGTATTTT. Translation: CASSYLPGQRTDTQYF.

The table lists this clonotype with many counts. For the CDR3, the DNA is TGTGCCATCAGTGAGTCCACTAGCGGCAGACGCGAGCAGTACTTC. Its protein is CAISESTSGRREQYF. The V gene is TRBV10-3, the J gene TRBJ2-7; 8 bases align to TRBD2. The CDR3 is 15 amino acids. Germline V gene data show CDR1 as ENHRY and CDR2 as SYGVKD. Losses at the gene ends were 0 bases for V and 6 bases for J; bases not matched to a gene: 7.

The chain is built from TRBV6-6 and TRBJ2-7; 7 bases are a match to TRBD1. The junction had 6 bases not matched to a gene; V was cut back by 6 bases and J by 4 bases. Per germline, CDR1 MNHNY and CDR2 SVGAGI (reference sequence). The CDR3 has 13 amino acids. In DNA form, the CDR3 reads TGTGCCAGCAGCCCCGGGACAGCGTACGAGCAGTACTTC. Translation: CASSPGTAYEQYF.

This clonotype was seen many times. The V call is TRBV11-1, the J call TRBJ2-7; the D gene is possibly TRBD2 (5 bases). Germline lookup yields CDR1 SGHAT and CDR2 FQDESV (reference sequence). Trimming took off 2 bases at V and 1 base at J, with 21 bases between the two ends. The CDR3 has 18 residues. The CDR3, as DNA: TGTGCCAGCAGCTTAAGCCCCGGAGGCGGTAGGATTTCCTACGAGCAGTACTTC. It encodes CASSLSPGGGRISYEQYF.

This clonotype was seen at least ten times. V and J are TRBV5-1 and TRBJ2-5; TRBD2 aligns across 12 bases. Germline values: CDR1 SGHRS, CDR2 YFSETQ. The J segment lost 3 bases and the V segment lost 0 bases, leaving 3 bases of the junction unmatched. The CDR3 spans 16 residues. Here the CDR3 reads CASSLARLAGEETQYF. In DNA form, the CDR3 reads TGCGCCAGCAGCTTGGCCCGACTAGCGGGAGAAGAGACCCAGTACTTC.

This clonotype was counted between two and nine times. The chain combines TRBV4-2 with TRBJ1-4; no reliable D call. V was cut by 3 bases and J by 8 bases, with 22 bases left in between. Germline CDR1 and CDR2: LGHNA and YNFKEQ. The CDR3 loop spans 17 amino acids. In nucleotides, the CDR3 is TGTGCCAGCAGCCAGCTAAGCACGGGCCTCGGATTGGAAAAACTGTTTTTT. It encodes CASSQLSTGLGLEKLFF.

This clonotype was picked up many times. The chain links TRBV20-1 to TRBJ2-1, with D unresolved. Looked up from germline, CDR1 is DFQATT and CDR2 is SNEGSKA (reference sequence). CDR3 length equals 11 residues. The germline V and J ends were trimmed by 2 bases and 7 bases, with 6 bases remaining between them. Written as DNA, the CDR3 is TGCAGTGCTAGACCCCAGAATGAGCAGTTCTTC. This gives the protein CSARPQNEQFF.

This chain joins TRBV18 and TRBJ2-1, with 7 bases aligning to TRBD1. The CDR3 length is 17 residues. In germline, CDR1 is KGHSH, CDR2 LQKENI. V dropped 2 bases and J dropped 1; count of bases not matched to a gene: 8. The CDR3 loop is CASSPGSGQLSYNEQFF. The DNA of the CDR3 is TGTGCCAGCTCACCAGGGTCGGGACAGCTTTCCTACAATGAGCAGTTCTTC.

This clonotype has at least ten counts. This chain's CDR3 is CAWSKELGGNQPQHF. The DNA for the CDR3 is TGTGCCTGGAGTAAGGAGTTGGGAGGCAATCAGCCCCAGCATTTT. This rearrangement joins TRBV30 to TRBJ1-5; no clear D. Germline lookup yields CDR1 GTSNPN and CDR2 SVGIG (reference sequence). V lost 2 bases, J lost 2 bases, and 13 bases lay in between. This CDR3 is 15 amino acids long.

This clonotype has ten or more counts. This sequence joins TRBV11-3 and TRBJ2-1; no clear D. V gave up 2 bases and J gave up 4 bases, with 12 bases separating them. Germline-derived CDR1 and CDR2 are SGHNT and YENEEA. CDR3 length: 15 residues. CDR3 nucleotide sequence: TGTGCCAGCAGCTTATCTGGCGGTTATTACAATGAGCAGTTCTTC. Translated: CASSLSGGYYNEQFF.

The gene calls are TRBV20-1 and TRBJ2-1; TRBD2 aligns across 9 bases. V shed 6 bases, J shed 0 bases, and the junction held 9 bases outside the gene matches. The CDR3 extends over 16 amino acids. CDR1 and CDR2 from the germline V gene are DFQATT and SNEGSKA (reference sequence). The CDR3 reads CSALAGEASSYNEQFF. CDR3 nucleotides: TGCAGTGCGTTAGCGGGGGAAGCTAGCTCCTACAATGAGCAGTTCTTC.

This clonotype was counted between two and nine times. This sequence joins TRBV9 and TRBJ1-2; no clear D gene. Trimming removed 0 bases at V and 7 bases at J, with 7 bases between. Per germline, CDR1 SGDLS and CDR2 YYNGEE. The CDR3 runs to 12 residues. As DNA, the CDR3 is TGTGCCAGCAGCGTAGGAGGGAGTGGCTACACCTTC. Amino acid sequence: CASSVGGSGYTF.

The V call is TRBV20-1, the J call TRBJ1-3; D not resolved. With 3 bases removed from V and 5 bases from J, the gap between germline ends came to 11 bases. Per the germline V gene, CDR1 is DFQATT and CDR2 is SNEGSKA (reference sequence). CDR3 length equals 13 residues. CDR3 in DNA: TGCAGTGCTAGGGACGTCCGCCGAAACACCATATATTTT. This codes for CSARDVRRNTIYF.